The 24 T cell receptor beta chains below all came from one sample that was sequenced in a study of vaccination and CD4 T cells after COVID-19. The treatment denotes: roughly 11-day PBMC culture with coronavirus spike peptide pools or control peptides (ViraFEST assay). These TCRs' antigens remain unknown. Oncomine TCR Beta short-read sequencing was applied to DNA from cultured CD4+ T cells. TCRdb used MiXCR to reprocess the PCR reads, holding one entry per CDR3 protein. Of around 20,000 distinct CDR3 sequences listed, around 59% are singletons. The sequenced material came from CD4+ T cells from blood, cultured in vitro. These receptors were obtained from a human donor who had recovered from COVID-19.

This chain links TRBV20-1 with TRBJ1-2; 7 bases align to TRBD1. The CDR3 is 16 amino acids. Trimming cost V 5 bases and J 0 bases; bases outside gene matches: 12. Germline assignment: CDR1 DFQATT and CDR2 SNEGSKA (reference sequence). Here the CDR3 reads CSALPPDRLANYGYTF. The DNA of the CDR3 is TGCAGTGCTTTACCCCCGGACAGGCTAGCTAACTATGGCTACACCTTC.

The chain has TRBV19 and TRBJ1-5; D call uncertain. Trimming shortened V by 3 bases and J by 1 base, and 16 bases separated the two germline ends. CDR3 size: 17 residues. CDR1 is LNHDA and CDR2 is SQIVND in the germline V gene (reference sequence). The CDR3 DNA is TGTGCCAGTAGTATTCTTCCGGCCAGCGTAAGCAATCAGCCCCAGCATTTT. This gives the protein CASSILPASVSNQPQHF.

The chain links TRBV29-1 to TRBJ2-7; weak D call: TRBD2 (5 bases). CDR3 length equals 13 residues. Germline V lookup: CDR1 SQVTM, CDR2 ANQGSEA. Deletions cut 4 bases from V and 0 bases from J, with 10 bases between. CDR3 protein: CSVGRDPSYEQYF. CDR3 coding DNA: TGCAGCGTTGGCCGGGATCCCTCCTACGAGCAGTACTTC.

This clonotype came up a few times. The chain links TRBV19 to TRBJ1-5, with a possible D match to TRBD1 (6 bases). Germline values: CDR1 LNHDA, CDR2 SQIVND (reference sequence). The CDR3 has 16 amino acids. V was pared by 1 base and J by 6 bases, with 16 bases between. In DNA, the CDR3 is TGTGCCAGTAGTATAGGGCCGGGGGCGCGTGCTCAGCCCCAGCATTTT. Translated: CASSIGPGARAQPQHF.

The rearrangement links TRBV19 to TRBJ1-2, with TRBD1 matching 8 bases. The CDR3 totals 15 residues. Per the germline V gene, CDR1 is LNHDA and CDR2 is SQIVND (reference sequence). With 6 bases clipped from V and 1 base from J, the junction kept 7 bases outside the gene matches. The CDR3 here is CASREQGEGNYGYTF. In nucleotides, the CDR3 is TGTGCCAGTAGGGAACAGGGGGAGGGTAACTATGGCTACACCTTC. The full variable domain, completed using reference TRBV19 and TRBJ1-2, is DGGITQSPKYLFRKEGQNVTLSCEQNLNHDAMYWYRQDPGQGLRLIYYSQIVNDFQKGDIAEGYSVSREKKESFPLTVTSAQKNPTAFYLCASREQGEGNYGYTFGSGTRLTVV.

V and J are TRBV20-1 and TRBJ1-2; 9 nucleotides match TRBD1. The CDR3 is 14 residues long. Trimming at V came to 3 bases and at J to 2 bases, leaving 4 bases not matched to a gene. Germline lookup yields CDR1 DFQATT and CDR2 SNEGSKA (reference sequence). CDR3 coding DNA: TGCAGTGCTAGCCGACAGGGGGAAAACTATGGCTACACCTTC. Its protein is CSASRQGENYGYTF.

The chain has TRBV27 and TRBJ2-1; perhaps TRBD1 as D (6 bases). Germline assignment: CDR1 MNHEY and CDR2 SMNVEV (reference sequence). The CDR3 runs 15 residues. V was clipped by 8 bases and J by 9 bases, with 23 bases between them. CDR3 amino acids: CASRLTRGPGTEQFF. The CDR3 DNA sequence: TGTGCCAGCCGCCTTACCAGGGGCCCGGGGACTGAGCAGTTCTTC.

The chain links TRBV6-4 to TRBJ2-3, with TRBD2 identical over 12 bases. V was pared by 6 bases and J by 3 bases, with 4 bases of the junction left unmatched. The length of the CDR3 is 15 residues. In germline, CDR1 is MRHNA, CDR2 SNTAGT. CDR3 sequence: CASSPTSGRTDTQYF. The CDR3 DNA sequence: TGTGCCAGCAGCCCGACTAGCGGGAGAACAGATACGCAGTATTTT.

The CDR3 DNA sequence: TGCGCCAGCGGCCTCCGACAGGGAATGAACACTGAAGCTTTCTTT. The encoded protein is CASGLRQGMNTEAFF. The chain carries TRBV5-1 and TRBJ1-1; TRBD1 agrees at 7 bases. The trim removed 7 bases at V and 0 bases at J, leaving 9 bases unmatched. This CDR3 contains 15 residues. CDR1 and CDR2 (germline): SGHRS, YFSETQ.

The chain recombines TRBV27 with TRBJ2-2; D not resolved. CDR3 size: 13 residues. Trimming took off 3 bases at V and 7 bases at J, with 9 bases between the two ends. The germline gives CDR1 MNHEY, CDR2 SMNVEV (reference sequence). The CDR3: CASSFHGVGELFF. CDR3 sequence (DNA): TGTGCCAGCAGTTTCCATGGGGTCGGGGAGCTGTTTTTT.

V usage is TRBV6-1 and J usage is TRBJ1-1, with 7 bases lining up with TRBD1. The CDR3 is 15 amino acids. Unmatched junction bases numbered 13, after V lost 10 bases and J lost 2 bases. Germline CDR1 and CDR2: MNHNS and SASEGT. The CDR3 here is CATSDRRGGNTEAFF. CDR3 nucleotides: TGTGCCACCTCGGACAGGAGGGGGGGTAACACTGAAGCTTTCTTT.

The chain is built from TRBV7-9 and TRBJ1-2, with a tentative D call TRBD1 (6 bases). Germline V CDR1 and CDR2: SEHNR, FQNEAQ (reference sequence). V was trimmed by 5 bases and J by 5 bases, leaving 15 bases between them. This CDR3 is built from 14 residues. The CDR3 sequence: CASSDRTESYGYTF. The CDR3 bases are TGTGCCAGCAGCGATCGGACAGAATCTTATGGCTACACCTTC.

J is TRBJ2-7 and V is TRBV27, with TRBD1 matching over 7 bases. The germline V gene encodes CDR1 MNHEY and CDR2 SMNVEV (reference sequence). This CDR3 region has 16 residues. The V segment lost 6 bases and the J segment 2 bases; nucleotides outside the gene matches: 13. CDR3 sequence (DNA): TGTGCCAGCAGAGCAATCCGGCCTGACAGGGCCTACGAGCAGTACTTC. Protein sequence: CASRAIRPDRAYEQYF.

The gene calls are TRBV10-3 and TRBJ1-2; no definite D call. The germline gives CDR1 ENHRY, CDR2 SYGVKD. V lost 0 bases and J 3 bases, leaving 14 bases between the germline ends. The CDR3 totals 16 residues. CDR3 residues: CAISESLRGSDYGYTF. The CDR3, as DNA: TGTGCCATCAGTGAGTCACTGAGAGGGTCCGACTATGGCTACACCTTC.

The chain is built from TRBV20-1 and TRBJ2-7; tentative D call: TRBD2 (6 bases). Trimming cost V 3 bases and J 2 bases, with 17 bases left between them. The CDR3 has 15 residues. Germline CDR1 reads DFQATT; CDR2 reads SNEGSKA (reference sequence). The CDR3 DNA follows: TGCAGTGCTAGTCGTCGGCGGGAACCAACCTACGAGCAGTACTTC. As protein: CSASRRREPTYEQYF.

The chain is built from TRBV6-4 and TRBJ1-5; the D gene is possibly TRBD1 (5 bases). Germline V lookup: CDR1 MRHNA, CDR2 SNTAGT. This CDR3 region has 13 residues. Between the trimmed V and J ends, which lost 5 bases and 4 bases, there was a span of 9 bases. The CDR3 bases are TGTGCCAGCAGTATGACAGAAAATCAGCCCCAGCATTTT. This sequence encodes CASSMTENQPQHF.

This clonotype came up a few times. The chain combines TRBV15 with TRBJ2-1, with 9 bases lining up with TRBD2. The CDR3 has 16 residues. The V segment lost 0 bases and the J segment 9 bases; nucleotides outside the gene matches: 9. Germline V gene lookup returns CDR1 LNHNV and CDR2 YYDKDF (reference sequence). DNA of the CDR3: TGTGCCACCAGCAGAGATAGAGCGGGAGGACGAAGTGAGCAGTTCTTC. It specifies CATSRDRAGGRSEQFF.

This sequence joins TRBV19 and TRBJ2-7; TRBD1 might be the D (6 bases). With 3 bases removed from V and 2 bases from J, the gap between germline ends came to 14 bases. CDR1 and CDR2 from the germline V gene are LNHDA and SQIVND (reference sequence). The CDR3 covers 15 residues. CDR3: CASSIGRTATYEQYF. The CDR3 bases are TGTGCCAGTAGTATTGGAAGGACAGCTACCTACGAGCAGTACTTC.

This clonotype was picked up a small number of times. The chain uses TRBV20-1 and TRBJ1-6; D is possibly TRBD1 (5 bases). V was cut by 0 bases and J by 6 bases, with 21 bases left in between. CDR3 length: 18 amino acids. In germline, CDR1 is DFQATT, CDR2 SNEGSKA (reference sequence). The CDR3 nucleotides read TGCAGTGCTAGAGATCTGGTGTACCGCCAGAGGGGTAATTCACCCCTCCACTTT. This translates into CSARDLVYRQRGNSPLHF.

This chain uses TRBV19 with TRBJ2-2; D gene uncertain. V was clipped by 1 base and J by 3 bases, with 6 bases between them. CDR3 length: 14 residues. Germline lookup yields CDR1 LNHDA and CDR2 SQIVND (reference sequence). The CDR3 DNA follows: TGTGCCAGTAGTATAGGTTGGGACACCGGGGAGCTGTTTTTT. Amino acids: CASSIGWDTGELFF.

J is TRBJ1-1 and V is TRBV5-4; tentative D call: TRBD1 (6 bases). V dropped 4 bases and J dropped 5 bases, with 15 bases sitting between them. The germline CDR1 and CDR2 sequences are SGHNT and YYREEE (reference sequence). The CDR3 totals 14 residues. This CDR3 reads CASSAGVARTEAFF. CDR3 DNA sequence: TGTGCCAGCAGCGCAGGGGTGGCGCGAACTGAAGCTTTCTTT. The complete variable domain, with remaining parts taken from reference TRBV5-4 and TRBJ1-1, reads ETGVTQSPTHLIKTRGQQVTLRCSSQSGHNTVSWYQQALGQGPQFIFQYYREEENGRGNFPPRFSGLQFPNYSSELNVNALELDDSALYLCASSAGVARTEAFFGQGTRLTVV.

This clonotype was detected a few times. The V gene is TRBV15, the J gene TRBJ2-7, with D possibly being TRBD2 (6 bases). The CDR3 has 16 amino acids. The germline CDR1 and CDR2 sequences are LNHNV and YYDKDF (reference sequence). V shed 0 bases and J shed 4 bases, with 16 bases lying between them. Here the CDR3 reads CATSRDGGRGDYEQYF. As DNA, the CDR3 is TGTGCCACCAGCAGAGATGGGGGTCGCGGGGATTACGAGCAGTACTTC.

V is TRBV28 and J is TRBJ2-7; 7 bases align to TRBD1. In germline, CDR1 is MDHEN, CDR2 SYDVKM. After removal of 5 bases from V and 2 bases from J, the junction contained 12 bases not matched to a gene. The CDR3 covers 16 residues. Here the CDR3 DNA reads TGTGCCAGCAGTCCCGACAGGGTAAGTGGTGCCTACGAGCAGTACTTC. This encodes CASSPDRVSGAYEQYF.

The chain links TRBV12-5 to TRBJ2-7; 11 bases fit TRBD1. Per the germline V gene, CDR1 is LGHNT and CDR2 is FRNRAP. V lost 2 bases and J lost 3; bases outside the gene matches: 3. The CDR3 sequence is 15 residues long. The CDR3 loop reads CASGLLGTGGYEQYF. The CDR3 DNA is TGTGCTAGTGGTTTGTTAGGGACAGGGGGCTACGAGCAGTACTTC.